A single T cell receptor (beta chain) is shown here with its context. Many counts were recorded for this clonotype. It has no known antigen specificity. One end of the junction varies from germline; a read error may be responsible. The data belong to a study of blood T cells in healthy people across ages (dated by TCRdb to 2013 to 2016). About the study as a whole: In model experiments, template switching captured about one uniquely barcoded TCR beta cDNA molecule for every two T cells. The study measured age-related changes in TCR beta repertoire diversity using deep sequencing normalized with unique cDNA molecular identifiers. To avoid experimental bias, donors of different ages were spread randomly across the sequencing lanes. Two additional independent replicas of 1 million unique cDNA reads from the same blood draw were analyzed for two donors (one aged 18 to 29 and one aged 80 or older). Four age groups were formed from the donors: young (average approximately 15 years), middle-aged (approximately 42), aged (62) and long-lived (82). What the study reported, not specific to this receptor: A strong correlation was found between observed TCR beta diversity and the percentage of naive T cells measured by flow cytometry. Observed TCR beta diversity per million T cells fell roughly linearly with age, and a significant reduction was already apparent by age approximately 40. Compared with the aged group, the long-lived group had more naive CD4+ T cells, fewer expanded clones and increased TCR diversity, a pattern suggesting age selection. The CMV infection status of donors was not known, potentially confounding age-related changes in expanded clonotypes. Because profiling used bulk unsorted PBMCs, naive and antigen-experienced compartments could not be compared conclusively. Total diversity estimates from one million sequenced T cells were considered lower bounds and underestimates.

Donors were under 40 systemically healthy Caucasian individuals from Russia aged roughly 6 to 100 years. Each donor gave roughly 11 milliliters of peripheral blood, drawn into EDTA-treated Vacutainer tubes. PBMCs were isolated by Ficoll-Paque density-gradient centrifugation, with at least 7 million obtained per sample. Total RNA, at least 5.5 micrograms per sample, was extracted from PBMCs with Trizol reagent. For every donor, flow cytometry on a PBMC aliquot measured the percentage of naive CD45RAhigh/CD27high T cells. Library generation was performed with 5' RACE. TCRdb names Illumina HiSeq 2500 as the instrument used. A second PCR of about 7 to 12 cycles was run with a J-beta primer mix and a sample-barcoded 5' primer. Each TCR beta cDNA molecule received a unique molecular identifier from a template-switch 5' adaptor carrying 12 random nucleotides. Each sample yielded at least 2.5 million CDR3-containing paired-end reads. First-strand cDNA synthesis was performed from all RNA using the Mint cDNA synthesis kit, with priming by a TRBC-specific oligonucleotide. Following uracil-DNA glycosylase treatment, a first 18-cycle PCR with universal primers M1SS and BC2_uni_R was performed on all cDNA. Turning to the authors' computational methods: Normalization of each sample was performed by random selection of 1 million high-quality reads, each carrying a distinct molecular identifier. Reads with shared molecular identifiers were discarded instead of being binned into consensus sequences. CDR3 identification, clonotype clustering and error correction used MiTCR with a Q25 quality threshold and the strictest error-elimination algorithm. A nonparametric unseen species model with Euler transformation was used to estimate lower-bound total TCR beta diversity. TCRdb handled the public reads itself, with Q25 trimming in fastp and clone calling in MiXCR, and kept productive beta chains. Entries that share a CDR3 protein sequence are merged under the most common genes and DNA. For this entry, the V and J calls and clone size follow TCRdb and not the study's own pipeline. For this sample the table gives about 1,400,000 distinct CDR3 sequences, of which 35% to 45% were detected only once. The ten top clones hold around 8% of the sample.

The CDR3 measures 13 amino acids from cysteine to phenylalanine. This entry keeps only the CDR3 DNA: 39 bases, framed from base 1. The germline V gene encodes CDR1 SGHRS and CDR2 YFSETQ. The sample taken for sequencing was blood. The origin of this receptor is a young woman in good health. Recombination connected TRBV5-1 to TRBJ2-7; TRBD1 matches 7 bases in the middle. CDR3 protein: CASSSDRVYEQYF. The nucleotide sequence is given as TGTGCCAGCAGTTCCGACAGGGTCTACGAGCAGTACTTC. Reference TRBV5-1 and TRBJ2-7 genes cover what lies past the CDR3, so the full variable domain is KAGVTQTPRYLIKTRGQQVTLSCSPISGHRSVSWYQQTPGQGLQFLFEYFSETQRNKGNFPGRFSGRQFSNSRSEMNVSTLELGDSALYLCASSSDRVYEQYFGPGTRLTVT.